The 31 T cell receptor beta chains presented below share a single source sample, sequenced in a study of identical twins. TCRdb processed the 5' RACE reads anew with MiXCR; each CDR3 protein has one entry. This table holds about 150,000 distinct CDR3 sequences, around 3.5% found once. The sequenced sample was memory T cells sorted from blood. These receptors all stem from a man aged 18 to 29 in good health.

This clonotype has at least ten counts. This chain joins TRBV14 and TRBJ2-3; D may be TRBD2 (6 bases). CDR3 size: 12 residues. Germline-derived CDR1 and CDR2 are SGHDN and FVKESK. Trimming pared 1 base from V and 11 bases from J, leaving 10 bases between. The CDR3 is CASSQVDYLQYF. The CDR3 nucleotides are TGTGCCAGCAGCCAAGTGGACTACCTGCAGTATTTT.

This clonotype was counted only a few times. The chain couples TRBV2 to TRBJ1-2, with D tentatively TRBD1 (5 bases). The germline V gene has CDR1 SNHLY and CDR2 FYNNEI. The length of the CDR3 is 14 residues. The V end lost 6 bases, the J end lost 4 bases, and 15 bases lay between the germline ends. CDR3 residues: CASRAGYMGYGYTF. CDR3 sequence (DNA): TGTGCCAGCAGGGCAGGGTATATGGGCTATGGCTACACCTTC.

This clonotype was observed a few times. The V gene is TRBV11-2, the J gene TRBJ2-7, with 7 nucleotides matching TRBD2. Germline V gene data show CDR1 as SGHAT and CDR2 as FQNNGV. V dropped 5 bases and J dropped 4; count of bases not matched to a gene: 5. The CDR3 loop spans 13 amino acids. This CDR3 is CASSLSSGYEQYF. The CDR3 DNA follows: TGTGCCAGCAGCCTTTCTAGCGGATACGAGCAGTACTTC.

This clonotype was observed many times. This sequence joins TRBV15 and TRBJ2-3; D tentatively reads TRBD1 or TRBD2 (8 bases each). CDR1 is LNHNV and CDR2 is YYDKDF in the germline V gene (reference sequence). The CDR3 loop spans 20 amino acids. V was clipped by 4 bases and J by 0 bases, with 26 bases between them. The CDR3 sequence is CATSKPRGQASGYSTDTQYF. CDR3 DNA sequence: TGTGCCACCAGCAAGCCCAGGGGGCAGGCTAGCGGGTATAGCACAGATACGCAGTATTTT.

This clonotype was observed many times. Written as DNA, the CDR3 is TGCGCCAGCAGCCTTGACAGACCGAGAAACAATGAGCAGTTCTTC. Its protein is CASSLDRPRNNEQFF. The chain joins TRBV5-1 to TRBJ2-1; D possibly corresponds to TRBD1 (5 bases). V was clipped by 4 bases and J by 5 bases, with 16 bases between them. The CDR3 is made up of 15 amino acids. Germline V gene data show CDR1 as SGHRS and CDR2 as YFSETQ.

In this sample, this clonotype turned up many times. The rearrangement links TRBV6-2 or TRBV6-3 to TRBJ2-2, with 8 bases aligning to TRBD1. CDR1 is MNHEY, CDR2 SVGEGT, per germline. This CDR3 has 15 amino acids. The V segment lost 6 bases and the J segment 7 bases; nucleotides outside the gene matches: 10. The CDR3 nucleotides are TGTGCCAGCAGGGCGATCAGGGGGCCTGGCGGGGAGCTGTTTTTT. Amino acid sequence: CASRAIRGPGGELFF.

Many counts were recorded for this clonotype. V is TRBV20-1 and J is TRBJ2-3, with TRBD2 matching over 11 bases. Germline trimming cut 5 bases from V and 0 bases from J; bases unmatched to any gene: 1. CDR3 size: 14 residues. Germline CDR1 is DFQATT and CDR2 is SNEGSKA (reference sequence). The CDR3: CSARTSGSTDTQYF. The CDR3 nucleotides read TGCAGTGCTCGGACTAGCGGGAGCACAGATACGCAGTATTTT.

This clonotype was seen many times. The gene calls are TRBV12-3 or TRBV12-4 and TRBJ2-5, with TRBD1 matching 9 bases. The CDR3 has 15 amino acids. Trimming took 5 bases from V and 3 from J; bases not matched to a gene: 7. CDR3 sequence reads: CASSLGDRVKETQYF. In DNA form, the CDR3 reads TGTGCCAGCAGTCTAGGGGACAGGGTCAAAGAGACCCAGTACTTC.

This clonotype was counted between two and nine times. The gene calls are TRBV28 and TRBJ1-6; no reliable D call. Trimming removed 5 bases from V and 7 bases from J, with 12 bases in between. The CDR3 runs 14 residues. Germline CDR1 MDHEN, CDR2 SYDVKM. CDR3 sequence reads: CASSAGPPNSPLHF. The DNA for the CDR3 is TGTGCCAGCAGTGCAGGACCGCCGAATTCACCCCTCCACTTT.

This clonotype has a handful of counts. This may arise from a read error, as a much more abundant clone is one base away. The chain recombines TRBV10-3 with TRBJ2-7; D may be TRBD1 or TRBD2 (5 bases each). V was trimmed by 5 bases and J by 2 bases, leaving 10 bases between them. CDR3 length: 13 amino acids. Germline V gives CDR1 ENHRY, CDR2 SYGVKD. CDR3 sequence: CAISRDGTYEQYF. Here the CDR3 DNA reads TGTGCCATCAGTCGGGACGGAACCTACGAGCAGTACTTC.

This clonotype was picked up many times. The rearrangement uses TRBV28 and TRBJ1-2; 11 nucleotides align to TRBD1. Germline CDR1 reads MDHEN; CDR2 reads SYDVKM. The CDR3 extends over 15 amino acids. V was pared by 10 bases and J by 3 bases, with 10 bases of the junction left unmatched. This CDR3 is CATGTGGNGDYGYTF. The DNA of the CDR3 is TGTGCCACCGGGACAGGGGGGAACGGGGACTATGGCTACACCTTC.

This clonotype was seen a handful of times. The V gene is TRBV7-8, the J gene TRBJ2-6; D is unresolved. In germline, CDR1 is SGHVS, CDR2 FQNEAQ. V was shortened by 0 bases and J by 4 bases, with 7 bases between the two germline ends. The CDR3 totals 15 residues. This CDR3 is CASSLARSGANVLTF. The CDR3 DNA follows: TGTGCCAGCAGCTTAGCCCGGTCCGGGGCCAACGTCCTGACTTTC.

This chain connects TRBV30 to TRBJ2-3; D is unclear. The germline V gene encodes CDR1 GTSNPN and CDR2 SVGIG (reference sequence). The CDR3 covers 11 residues. The V gene lost 5 bases and the J gene lost 4 bases, with 7 bases spanning the gap. The CDR3 DNA reads TGTGCCTGGGCGAATCCAGATACGCAGTATTTT. Protein sequence: CAWANPDTQYF.

This clonotype was seen at least ten times. The rearrangement joins TRBV9 to TRBJ1-4; TRBD1 matches at 7 bases. The CDR3 is made up of 15 amino acids. The germline V gene encodes CDR1 SGDLS and CDR2 YYNGEE. V shed 0 bases and J 8 bases; nucleotides not matched to a gene: 7. CDR3 coding DNA: TGTGCCAGCAGCGTAGCGGGGACAGCACAAGAAAAACTGTTTTTT. Its protein is CASSVAGTAQEKLFF.

This clonotype was detected many times. The V gene is TRBV28, the J gene TRBJ2-4, with 13 bases aligning to TRBD2. The V gene's germline CDR1 is MDHEN and CDR2 SYDVKM. The CDR3 sequence is 17 residues long. V dropped 8 bases and J dropped 0; count of bases not matched to a gene: 7. CDR3 sequence: CASFGTSGKRAKNIQYF. The CDR3 nucleotides are TGTGCCAGCTTTGGGACTAGCGGGAAGAGAGCCAAAAACATTCAGTACTTC.

This clonotype has a count of ten or more. J is TRBJ1-2 and V is TRBV20-1, with a tentative D call TRBD1 (5 bases). The V end was cut by 0 bases, the J end by 7 bases, with 21 bases between. CDR3 size: 16 residues. CDR1 DFQATT and CDR2 SNEGSKA come from the germline V gene (reference sequence). The CDR3 coding sequence is TGCAGTGCTAGAGATAGAGGGGACCCCACTTATGGTGGCTACACCTTC. Protein: CSARDRGDPTYGGYTF.

This clonotype was counted ten times or more. The chain uses TRBV29-1 and TRBJ2-7; D not certain. This CDR3 contains 11 residues. CDR1 is SQVTM and CDR2 is ANQGSEA in the germline V gene. The V end lost 4 bases, the J end lost 5 bases, and 9 bases lay between the germline ends. CDR3: CSVGPYDEQYF. The CDR3 bases are TGCAGCGTTGGCCCCTACGACGAGCAGTACTTC.

This clonotype has at least ten counts. V is TRBV24-1 and J is TRBJ2-1; D uncertain. The CDR3 runs to 14 residues. V shed 4 bases and J shed 4 bases, with 10 bases lying between them. The germline CDR1 and CDR2 sequences are KGHDR and SFDVKD. The CDR3 nucleotides read TGTGCCACCAGTGACCAAACTTCGTACAATGAGCAGTTCTTC. Translating it yields CATSDQTSYNEQFF.

This clonotype was found many times. V is TRBV12-3 or TRBV12-4 and J is TRBJ1-1, with D uncertain. The CDR3 is 11 amino acids. V was trimmed by 6 bases and J by 0 bases, leaving 2 bases between them. The CDR3 loop is CASRLNTEAFF. The CDR3 DNA reads TGTGCCAGCAGGCTGAACACTGAAGCTTTCTTT.

Many counts were recorded for this clonotype. The J gene is TRBJ2-5, the V gene TRBV7-2; 9 nucleotides align to TRBD1. V shed 5 bases and J 4 bases; nucleotides not matched to a gene: 11. This CDR3 is built from 16 residues. The germline gives CDR1 SGHTA, CDR2 FQGNSA. CDR3 protein: CASSTGSGTGLETQYF. CDR3 nucleotides: TGTGCCAGCAGCACAGGATCCGGGACAGGGCTAGAGACCCAGTACTTC. Together with reference TRBV7-2 and TRBJ2-5, the CDR3 gives the full variable domain: GAGVSQSPSNKVTEKGKDVELRCDPISGHTALYWYRQSLGQGLEFLIYFQGNSAPDKSGLPSDRFSAERTGGSVSTLTIQRTQQEDSAVYLCASSTGSGTGLETQYFGPGTRLLVL.

This clonotype was seen ten or more times. The chain links TRBV10-3 to TRBJ1-1; unclear D gene. Per the germline V gene, CDR1 is ENHRY and CDR2 is SYGVKD. Trimming pared 2 bases from V and 1 base from J, leaving 8 bases between. This CDR3 has 14 residues. CDR3 in amino acids: CAISEGRQNTEAFF. The CDR3, as DNA: TGTGCCATCAGTGAGGGACGGCAGAACACTGAAGCTTTCTTT.

This clonotype was seen ten or more times. The chain joins TRBV5-1 to TRBJ2-3; D ambiguous. The germline V gene has CDR1 SGHRS and CDR2 YFSETQ. This CDR3 spans 16 amino acids. V was clipped by 0 bases and J by 0 bases, with 11 bases between them. In DNA form, the CDR3 reads TGCGCCAGCAGCTTGGAGGCGGTACGGAGCACAGATACGCAGTATTTT. Translated: CASSLEAVRSTDTQYF.

The genes are TRBV27 and TRBJ2-1; possible D gene TRBD2, 5 bases. The germline gives CDR1 MNHEY, CDR2 SMNVEV (reference sequence). Trimming removed 7 bases from V and 7 bases from J, with 17 bases in between. The length of the CDR3 is 14 residues. CDR3 amino acids: CASMGGPWGNEQFF. For the CDR3, the DNA is TGTGCCAGCATGGGCGGGCCCTGGGGTAATGAGCAGTTCTTC.

This clonotype showed up many times. The chain employs TRBV5-8 and TRBJ2-5, with a possible D match to TRBD2 (6 bases). Per germline, CDR1 SGHTS and CDR2 YDEGEE. Trimming removed 4 bases at V and 5 bases at J, with 24 bases between. The CDR3 contains 17 residues. CDR3 loop: CASSPQAGGRLVETQYF. The DNA of the CDR3 is TGTGCCAGCAGCCCCCAGGCTGGAGGGCGATTGGTTGAGACCCAGTACTTC.

This clonotype has a count of ten or more. The chain uses TRBV20-1 and TRBJ2-7; a weak D match, TRBD1 (6 bases). Trimming pared 7 bases from V and 7 bases from J, leaving 17 bases between. Germline values: CDR1 DFQATT, CDR2 SNEGSKA (reference sequence). The CDR3 is 12 residues long. CDR3 DNA sequence: TGCAGTGGATCGCACAGGGCCGGGGAGCAGTACTTC. Translation gives CSGSHRAGEQYF.

There are many counts of this clonotype. The genes are TRBV20-1 and TRBJ2-3; no reliable D call. Germline V CDR1 and CDR2: DFQATT, SNEGSKA (reference sequence). CDR3 length: 14 residues. V lost 3 bases and J lost 3, with 13 bases in between. Here the CDR3 reads CSASGARRTDTQYF. DNA of the CDR3: TGCAGTGCTAGCGGCGCGAGACGGACAGATACGCAGTATTTT.

This clonotype was seen many times. The rearrangement joins TRBV30 to TRBJ1-4, with 7 nucleotides matching TRBD1. V gave up 4 bases and J gave up 4 bases; unmatched junction bases: 3. The CDR3 is 13 residues long. CDR1 and CDR2 from the germline V gene are GTSNPN and SVGIG (reference sequence). The CDR3 nucleotides are TGTGCCTGGACTGGGACAGTTAATGAAAAACTGTTTTTT. Translating it yields CAWTGTVNEKLFF.

This clonotype was picked up many times. The rearrangement links TRBV28 to TRBJ2-3; a possible D gene is TRBD1 (6 bases). Germline V gives CDR1 MDHEN, CDR2 SYDVKM. The length of the CDR3 is 16 residues. Trimming cost V 5 bases and J 1 base, with 16 bases left between them. CDR3 sequence (DNA): TGTGCCAGCAGTCCCGCATGGGGGCGGGGCACAGATACGCAGTATTTT. Its protein is CASSPAWGRGTDTQYF.

This clonotype has at least ten counts. V gene TRBV7-2 combines with J gene TRBJ2-2, with D uncertain. With 7 bases removed from V and 8 bases from J, the gap between germline ends came to 8 bases. Germline V gene sequence: CDR1 SGHTA, CDR2 FQGNSA. The CDR3 has 11 amino acids. CDR3 region: CASTQRGELFF. The CDR3 nucleotides read TGTGCCAGCACCCAAAGAGGGGAGCTGTTTTTT. Drawing the rest from reference TRBV7-2 and TRBJ2-2, the complete variable domain is GAGVSQSPSNKVTEKGKDVELRCDPISGHTALYWYRQSLGQGLEFLIYFQGNSAPDKSGLPSDRFSAERTGGSVSTLTIQRTQQEDSAVYLCASTQRGELFFGEGSRLTVL.

This clonotype was counted many times. This chain uses TRBV3-1 with TRBJ2-7; 12 bases align to TRBD2. This CDR3 has 17 amino acids. V shed 2 bases and J 3 bases; nucleotides not matched to a gene: 8. The germline V gene has CDR1 LGHDT and CDR2 YNNKEL (reference sequence). CDR3 DNA: TGTGCCAGCAGCCAAAATCGACTAGCGGGAGTTGGCTACGAGCAGTACGTC. It translates to CASSQNRLAGVGYEQYV.

This clonotype was seen ten or more times. The rearrangement uses TRBV29-1 and TRBJ2-1, with D possibly called TRBD1 or TRBD2 (7 bases each). The ends were cut back, 7 bases at V and 7 bases at J, with 20 bases in the middle. Looked up from germline, CDR1 is SQVTM and CDR2 is ANQGSEA. The CDR3 loop spans 14 amino acids. The CDR3 nucleotides are TGCAGCGCGGGGATAGGGACAGCGGGGAATGAGCAGTTCTTC. Translating gives CSAGIGTAGNEQFF.